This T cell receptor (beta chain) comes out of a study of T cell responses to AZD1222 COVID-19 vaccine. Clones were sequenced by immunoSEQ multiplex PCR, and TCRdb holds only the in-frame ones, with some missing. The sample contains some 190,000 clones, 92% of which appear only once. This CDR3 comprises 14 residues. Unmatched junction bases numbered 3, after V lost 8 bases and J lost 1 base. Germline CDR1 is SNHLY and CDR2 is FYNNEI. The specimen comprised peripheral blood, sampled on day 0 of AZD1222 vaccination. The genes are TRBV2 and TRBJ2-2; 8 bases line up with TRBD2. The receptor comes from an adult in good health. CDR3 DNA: TGTGCCAGCGATAGCGGGATGAACACCGGGGAGCTGTTTTTT. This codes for CASDSGMNTGELFF.